What follows describes a single TCR beta chain. Its target is unknown. This sample is part of a study of OX40 agonist ivuxolimab in advanced cancers. Study-level background: Participants averaged about 66 years of age (range roughly 23 to 79) and were roughly 80% male.

Notes on the study in general: Blood T cells, both CD4+ and CD8+, expanded clonally by week 6 at 0.1 to 3.0 mg/kg.

V lost 4 bases, J lost 2 bases, and 1 base stayed unmatched. CDR1 and CDR2 (germline): SQVTM, ANQGSEA. The CDR3 has 13 residues. Sequenced by immunoSEQ multiplex PCR; TCRdb stores in-frame clones only, minus some. The repertoire holds approximately 62,000 clones, roughly 88% seen once, with approximately 5.4% in the top ten. The sample in question was CD4+ or CD8+ T cells sorted from blood, obtained in a trial of the OX40 agonist ivuxolimab. The receptor's source is an adult with an advanced solid tumor such as melanoma, head and neck, liver or kidney cancer. The chain combines TRBV29-1 with TRBJ1-5; 8 bases line up with TRBD1. CDR3 loop: CSVGGQGNQPQHF. CDR3 coding DNA: TGCAGCGTTGGGGGACAGGGCAATCAGCCCCAGCATTTT.